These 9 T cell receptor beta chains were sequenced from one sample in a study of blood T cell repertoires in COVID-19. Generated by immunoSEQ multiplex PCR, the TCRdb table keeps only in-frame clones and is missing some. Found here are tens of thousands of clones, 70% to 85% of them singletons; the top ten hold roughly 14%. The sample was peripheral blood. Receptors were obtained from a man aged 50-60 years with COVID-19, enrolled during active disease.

This CDR3 is CASSTRTGYYGYTF. DNA for the CDR3: TGTGCCAGTAGTACCCGCACAGGGTACTATGGCTACACCTTC. V usage is TRBV19 and J usage is TRBJ1-2; perhaps TRBD1 as D (6 bases). Trimming removed 4 bases from V and 3 bases from J, with 12 bases in between. Per germline, CDR1 LNHDA and CDR2 SQIVND (reference sequence). This CDR3 region has 14 residues.

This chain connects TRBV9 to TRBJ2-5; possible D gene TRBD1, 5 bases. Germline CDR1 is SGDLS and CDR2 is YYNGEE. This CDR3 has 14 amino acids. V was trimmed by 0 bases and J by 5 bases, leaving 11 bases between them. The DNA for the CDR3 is TGTGCCAGCAGCGTAGTCCCAGGGTGGGAGACCCAGTACTTC. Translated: CASSVVPGWETQYF.

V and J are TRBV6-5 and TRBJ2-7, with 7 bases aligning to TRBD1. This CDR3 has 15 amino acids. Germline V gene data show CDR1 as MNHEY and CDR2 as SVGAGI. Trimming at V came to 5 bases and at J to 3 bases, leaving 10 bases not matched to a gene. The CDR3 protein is CASSKFSGTDYEQYF. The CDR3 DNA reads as TGTGCCAGCAGTAAATTTTCCGGGACAGACTACGAGCAGTACTTC.

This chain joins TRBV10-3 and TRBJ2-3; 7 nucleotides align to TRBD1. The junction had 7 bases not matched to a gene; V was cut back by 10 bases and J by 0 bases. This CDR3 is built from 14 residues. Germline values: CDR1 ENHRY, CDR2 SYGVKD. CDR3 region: CATTQGVSTDTQYF. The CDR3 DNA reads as TGTGCCACCACGCAGGGGGTGAGCACAGATACGCAGTATTTT.

DNA for the CDR3: TGTGCCAGCAGAGGGCTAGCGGGAACAGATACGCAGTATTTT. This sequence encodes CASRGLAGTDTQYF. The J gene is TRBJ2-3, the V gene TRBV2; 9 bases align to TRBD2. V lost 6 bases and J lost 3; bases outside the gene matches: 4. CDR1 SNHLY and CDR2 FYNNEI come from the germline V gene. CDR3 length equals 14 residues. Full variable domain (outside the CDR3, taken from reference TRBV2 and TRBJ2-3): EPEVTQTPSHQVTQMGQEVILRCVPISNHLYFYWYRQILGQKVEFLVSFYNNEISEKSEIFDDQFSVERPDGSNFTLKIRSTKLEDSAMYFCASRGLAGTDTQYFGPGTRLTVL.

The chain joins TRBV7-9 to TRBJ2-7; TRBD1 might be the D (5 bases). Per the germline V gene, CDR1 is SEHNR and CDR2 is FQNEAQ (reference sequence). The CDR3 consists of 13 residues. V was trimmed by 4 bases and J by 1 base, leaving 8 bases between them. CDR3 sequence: CASSSTESYEQYF. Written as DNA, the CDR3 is TGTGCCAGCAGCTCGACAGAATCCTACGAGCAGTACTTC.

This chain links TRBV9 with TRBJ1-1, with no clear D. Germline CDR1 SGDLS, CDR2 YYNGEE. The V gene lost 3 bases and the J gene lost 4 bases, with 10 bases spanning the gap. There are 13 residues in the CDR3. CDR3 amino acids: CASSAEFGTEAFF. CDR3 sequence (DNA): TGTGCCAGCAGCGCGGAGTTTGGCACTGAAGCTTTCTTT.

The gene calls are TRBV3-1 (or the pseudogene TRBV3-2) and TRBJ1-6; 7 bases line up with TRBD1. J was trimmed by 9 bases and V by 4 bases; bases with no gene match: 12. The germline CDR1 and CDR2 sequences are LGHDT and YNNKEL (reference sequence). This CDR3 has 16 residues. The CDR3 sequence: CASSLGQYGLVSPLHF. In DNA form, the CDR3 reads TGTGCCAGCAGCCTGGGACAGTACGGATTGGTTTCACCCCTCCACTTT.

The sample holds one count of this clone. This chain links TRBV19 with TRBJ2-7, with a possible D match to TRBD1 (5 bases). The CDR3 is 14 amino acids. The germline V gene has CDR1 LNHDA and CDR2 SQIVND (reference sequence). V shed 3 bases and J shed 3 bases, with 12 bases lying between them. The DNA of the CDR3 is TGTGCCAGTAGTATTGCAGGGCACTACTACGAGCAGTACTTC. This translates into CASSIAGHYYEQYF.